This TCR beta chain stems from a study of blood T cell repertoires in COVID-19. This CDR3 is built from 17 residues. V lost 1 base and J 6 bases, leaving 19 bases between the germline ends. Germline assignment: CDR1 MNHNS and CDR2 SASEGT. The table came from immunoSEQ multiplex PCR; TCRdb's copy has only in-frame clones and leaves some out. The sample includes roughly 250,000 clones, about 80% seen only once; the top ten take around a sixth. This TCR came from a person between 70 and 80 years old with COVID-19, enrolled during active disease. This chain joins TRBV6-1 and TRBJ1-5, with D possibly being TRBD1 (6 bases). The source material was peripheral blood. This chain's CDR3 is CASSEGRQDLRSQPQHF. CDR3 bases: TGTGCCAGCAGTGAAGGGAGACAGGATTTACGTTCTCAGCCCCAGCATTTT.